Presented here are 23 T cell receptor beta chains from one specimen sequenced in a study of blood T cells in healthy people across ages. It was with a sample-barcoded 5' primer and a J-beta primer mix that a second PCR of roughly 7 to 12 cycles was run. TCRdb processed the 5' RACE reads anew with MiXCR; each CDR3 protein has one entry. The data hold about a million distinct CDR3 sequences, with roughly two fifths observed a single time. The sample taken for sequencing was blood. The origin of the receptors is a young man in good health.

This clonotype was observed a handful of times. V gene TRBV6-2 or TRBV6-3 combines with J gene TRBJ2-1; D gene ambiguous. The V end was cut by 1 base, the J end by 10 bases, with 8 bases between. Germline loops: CDR1 MNHEY, CDR2 SVGEGT. The CDR3 extends over 12 amino acids. CDR3: CASSYFRREQFF. The DNA for the CDR3 is TGTGCCAGCAGTTACTTTCGGCGGGAGCAGTTCTTC.

The rearrangement uses TRBV11-2 and TRBJ2-5; D is ambiguous. The V and J ends lost 5 bases and 4 bases respectively, with 8 bases between them. CDR1 and CDR2 (germline): SGHAT, FQNNGV. The CDR3 has 12 residues. In DNA form, the CDR3 reads TGTGCCAGCAGCCGCCCAGGAGAGACCCAGTACTTC. It translates to CASSRPGETQYF.

This clonotype appeared a single time. This sequence joins TRBV20-1 and TRBJ1-4; a possible D gene is TRBD1 (6 bases). Germline V lookup: CDR1 DFQATT, CDR2 SNEGSKA (reference sequence). Trimming removed 6 bases from V and 9 bases from J, with 17 bases in between. The CDR3 is 13 residues long. The CDR3, as DNA: TGCAGTGCCCCCCCGACAGGAGAAAAAAAACTGTTTTTT. It specifies CSAPPTGEKKLFF.

The chain has TRBV7-8 and TRBJ2-7, with 7 bases that match TRBD1. Trimming removed 4 bases from V and 2 bases from J; junction bases left unmatched: 11. Germline-derived CDR1 and CDR2 are SGHVS and FQNEAQ. This CDR3 contains 16 residues. The CDR3 DNA is TGTGCCAGCAGCTGGGGCAAACGGGACAGCCCCTACGAGCAGTACTTC. It codes for CASSWGKRDSPYEQYF. The full variable domain, its missing parts supplied by reference TRBV7-8 and TRBJ2-7, is GAGVSQSPRYKVAKRGQDVALRCDPISGHVSLFWYQQALGQGPEFLTYFQNEAQLDKSGLPSDRFFAERPEGSVSTLKIQRTQQEDSAVYLCASSWGKRDSPYEQYFGPGTRLTVT.

This clonotype was recorded a few times. The chain combines TRBV29-1 with TRBJ1-5; unclear D gene. V lost 4 bases to trimming and J lost 8 bases, with 12 bases between them. Germline CDR1 is SQVTM and CDR2 is ANQGSEA. This CDR3 spans 12 amino acids. CDR3 nucleotide sequence: TGCAGCGTTGGGTCACATGGGAAGCCCCAGCATTTT. Protein product: CSVGSHGKPQHF.

This clonotype was recorded at least ten times. The J gene is TRBJ2-5, the V gene TRBV27, with D tentatively TRBD1 or TRBD2 (5 bases each). Germline V gives CDR1 MNHEY, CDR2 SMNVEV (reference sequence). The CDR3 totals 13 residues. The V and J ends lost 2 bases and 7 bases respectively, with 11 bases between them. CDR3: CASSLVGEGTQYF. As DNA, the CDR3 is TGTGCCAGCAGTTTAGTGGGGGAAGGGACCCAGTACTTC.

The chain employs TRBV6-2 or TRBV6-3 and TRBJ1-5; D is unclear. The germline V gene encodes CDR1 MNHEY and CDR2 SVGEGT. This CDR3 is 13 amino acids long. Trimming pared 4 bases from V and 1 base from J, leaving 5 bases between. The CDR3 loop is CASSWESNQPQHF. DNA for the CDR3: TGTGCCAGCAGTTGGGAGAGCAATCAGCCCCAGCATTTT.

The genes are TRBV12-3 or TRBV12-4 and TRBJ1-6; TRBD1 aligns across 7 bases. CDR3 length: 15 amino acids. J lost 8 bases, V lost 2 bases, and 6 bases had no gene match. The CDR3 region is CASSLKRGLDSPLHF. CDR3 in DNA: TGTGCCAGCAGTTTAAAAAGGGGGCTTGATTCACCCCTCCACTTT.

The chain employs TRBV28 and TRBJ2-1, with 11 bases lining up with TRBD2. CDR1 and CDR2 (germline): MDHEN, SYDVKM. The CDR3 contains 15 residues. V lost 1 base, J lost 6 bases, and 2 bases stayed unmatched. The CDR3: CASSLLTSGANEQFF. CDR3 DNA: TGTGCCAGCAGTTTATTGACTAGCGGGGCCAATGAGCAGTTCTTC.

This clonotype was counted between two and nine times. The rearrangement uses TRBV3-1 and TRBJ2-4, with D perhaps matching TRBD1 (6 bases). The V end lost 4 bases, the J end lost 6 bases, and 16 bases lay between the germline ends. The CDR3 spans 15 residues. Germline V gene data show CDR1 as LGHDT and CDR2 as YNNKEL (reference sequence). The CDR3 nucleotides read TGTGCCAGCAGCCGAGGACAGTCTAAAGGAAACATTCAGTACTTC. It translates to CASSRGQSKGNIQYF.

This clonotype was observed a handful of times. The CDR3 DNA reads TGCGCCAGCAGCCAAGCTCGACAGGGTTTCTATGGCTACACCTTC. It yields the protein CASSQARQGFYGYTF. The gene calls are TRBV4-3 and TRBJ1-2; 7 bases fit TRBD1. CDR1 and CDR2 (germline): LGHNA, YSLEER. Trimming cost V 1 base and J 4 bases; bases outside gene matches: 6. The CDR3 is made up of 15 amino acids.

This clonotype was detected only a few times. The chain employs TRBV4-3 and TRBJ2-5; TRBD1 or TRBD2 may be the D gene (5 bases each). Germline CDR1 and CDR2: LGHNA and YSLEER. Trimming pared 0 bases from V and 4 bases from J, leaving 15 bases between. This CDR3 is built from 16 residues. The CDR3 DNA follows: TGCGCCAGCAGCCAAGATCTCGAGGGGATTAGAGAGACCCAGTACTTC. Its protein product is CASSQDLEGIRETQYF.

This clonotype was observed many times. The rearrangement joins TRBV20-1 to TRBJ1-5, with D possibly matching TRBD1 (5 bases). The V end lost 3 bases, the J end lost 0 bases, and 18 bases lay between the germline ends. CDR1 and CDR2 from the germline V gene are DFQATT and SNEGSKA (reference sequence). CDR3 length: 17 amino acids. This CDR3 is CSARGGAAAYSNQPQHF. In DNA form, the CDR3 reads TGCAGTGCTAGGGGGGGTGCAGCTGCTTATAGCAATCAGCCCCAGCATTTT.

Points on this clonotype: At one end, the junction sequence differs from germline, possibly due to a read error. The CDR3: CASRPISGEVTDMQYF. The CDR3 nucleotides are TGTGCCAGCAGACCTATTAGCGGGGAGGTGACAGATATGCAGTATTTT. This sequence joins TRBV12-3 or TRBV12-4 and TRBJ2-3; 8 nucleotides agree with TRBD2. The CDR3 has 16 residues.

This clonotype showed up just a few times. Just one base apart from a much larger clone, this may be a read error. The chain combines TRBV2 with TRBJ2-3; the match to TRBD2 covers 7 bases. Germline CDR1 SNHLY, CDR2 FYNNEI. This CDR3 contains 16 residues. The J segment lost 2 bases and the V segment lost 4 bases, leaving 9 bases of the junction unmatched. Here the CDR3 DNA reads TGTGCCAGCAGTGGATCGCTAGCGGTGTCCACAGATACGCAGTATTTT. Amino acids: CASSGSLAVSTDTQYF.

This clonotype has ten or more counts. V usage is TRBV7-9 and J usage is TRBJ2-1, with D uncertain. Germline V gene data show CDR1 as SEHNR and CDR2 as FQNEAQ (reference sequence). Trimming shortened V by 2 bases and J by 0 bases, and 8 bases separated the two germline ends. This CDR3 is built from 15 residues. The chain's CDR3 is CASSLRVSSYNEQFF. Written as DNA, the CDR3 is TGTGCCAGCAGCTTAAGGGTAAGCTCCTACAATGAGCAGTTCTTC.

There are a few counts of this clonotype. The chain uses TRBV10-3 and TRBJ2-6; D is unresolved. CDR1 ENHRY and CDR2 SYGVKD come from the germline V gene. The length of the CDR3 is 15 residues. V lost 3 bases and J lost 0, with 6 bases in between. The CDR3 spells CAISESDSGANVLTF. CDR3 bases: TGTGCCATCAGTGAATCGGACTCTGGGGCCAACGTCCTGACTTTC.

The chain couples TRBV4-2 to TRBJ2-6; D is ambiguous. With 1 base removed from V and 2 bases from J, the gap between germline ends came to 12 bases. Germline V gene data show CDR1 as LGHNA and CDR2 as YNFKEQ. The CDR3 contains 17 residues. The CDR3 reads CASSQATPPPGANVLTF. In DNA, the CDR3 is TGTGCCAGCAGCCAAGCTACCCCGCCTCCTGGGGCCAACGTCCTGACTTTC.

This clonotype was picked up a small number of times. The chain recombines TRBV6-2 or TRBV6-3 with TRBJ1-6; no reliable D call. The CDR3 sequence is 13 residues long. Looked up from germline, CDR1 is MNHEY and CDR2 is SVGEGT. Trimming shortened V by 8 bases and J by 4 bases, and 9 bases separated the two germline ends. In DNA form, the CDR3 reads TGTGCCAGCGGAGAACAGTATAATTCACCCCTCCACTTT. Its protein is CASGEQYNSPLHF.

V is TRBV5-6 and J is TRBJ2-5; TRBD1 aligns across 7 bases. Per germline, CDR1 SGHDT and CDR2 YYEEEE. The CDR3 is 13 residues long. The junction had 3 bases not matched to a gene; V was cut back by 1 base and J by 6 bases. In DNA form, the CDR3 reads TGTGCCAGCAGCTTGAACAGGGGCCAGACCCAGTACTTC. Its protein product is CASSLNRGQTQYF. Variable domain in full (rest from reference TRBV5-6 and TRBJ2-5): DAGVTQSPTHLIKTRGQQVTLRCSPKSGHDTVSWYQQALGQGPQFIFQYYEEEERQRGNFPDRFSGHQFPNYSSELNVNALLLGDSALYLCASSLNRGQTQYFGPGTRLLVL.

The V call is TRBV6-5, the J call TRBJ2-1; maybe TRBD2 (5 bases). The V gene lost 0 bases and the J gene lost 7 bases, with 10 bases spanning the gap. Looked up from germline, CDR1 is MNHEY and CDR2 is SVGAGI. This CDR3 region has 14 residues. This CDR3 reads CASSYSRRSNEQFF. The CDR3 DNA sequence: TGTGCCAGCAGTTACTCGAGGAGGAGTAATGAGCAGTTCTTC.

The chain couples TRBV9 to TRBJ2-1, with D perhaps TRBD1 (6 bases). Germline assignment: CDR1 SGDLS and CDR2 YYNGEE. Deletions cut 3 bases from V and 7 bases from J, with 14 bases between. The CDR3 sequence is 14 residues long. The CDR3 loop is CASSARDIENEQFF. CDR3 in DNA: TGTGCCAGCAGCGCCCGGGACATTGAGAATGAGCAGTTCTTC. The full variable domain, its missing parts supplied by reference TRBV9 and TRBJ2-1, is DSGVTQTPKHLITATGQRVTLRCSPRSGDLSVYWYQQSLDQGLQFLIQYYNGEERAKGNILERFSAQQFPDLHSELNLSSLELGDSALYFCASSARDIENEQFFGPGTRLTVL.

CDR3 in DNA: TGCAGTGCTATCACTGGGGACAGCTCCTACAATGAGCAGTTCTTC. Its protein is CSAITGDSSYNEQFF. The chain has TRBV20-1 and TRBJ2-1; 7 bases are shared with TRBD1. The CDR3 is made up of 15 amino acids. CDR1 and CDR2 from the germline V gene are DFQATT and SNEGSKA (reference sequence). Losses at the gene ends were 4 bases for V and 0 bases for J; bases not matched to a gene: 6.